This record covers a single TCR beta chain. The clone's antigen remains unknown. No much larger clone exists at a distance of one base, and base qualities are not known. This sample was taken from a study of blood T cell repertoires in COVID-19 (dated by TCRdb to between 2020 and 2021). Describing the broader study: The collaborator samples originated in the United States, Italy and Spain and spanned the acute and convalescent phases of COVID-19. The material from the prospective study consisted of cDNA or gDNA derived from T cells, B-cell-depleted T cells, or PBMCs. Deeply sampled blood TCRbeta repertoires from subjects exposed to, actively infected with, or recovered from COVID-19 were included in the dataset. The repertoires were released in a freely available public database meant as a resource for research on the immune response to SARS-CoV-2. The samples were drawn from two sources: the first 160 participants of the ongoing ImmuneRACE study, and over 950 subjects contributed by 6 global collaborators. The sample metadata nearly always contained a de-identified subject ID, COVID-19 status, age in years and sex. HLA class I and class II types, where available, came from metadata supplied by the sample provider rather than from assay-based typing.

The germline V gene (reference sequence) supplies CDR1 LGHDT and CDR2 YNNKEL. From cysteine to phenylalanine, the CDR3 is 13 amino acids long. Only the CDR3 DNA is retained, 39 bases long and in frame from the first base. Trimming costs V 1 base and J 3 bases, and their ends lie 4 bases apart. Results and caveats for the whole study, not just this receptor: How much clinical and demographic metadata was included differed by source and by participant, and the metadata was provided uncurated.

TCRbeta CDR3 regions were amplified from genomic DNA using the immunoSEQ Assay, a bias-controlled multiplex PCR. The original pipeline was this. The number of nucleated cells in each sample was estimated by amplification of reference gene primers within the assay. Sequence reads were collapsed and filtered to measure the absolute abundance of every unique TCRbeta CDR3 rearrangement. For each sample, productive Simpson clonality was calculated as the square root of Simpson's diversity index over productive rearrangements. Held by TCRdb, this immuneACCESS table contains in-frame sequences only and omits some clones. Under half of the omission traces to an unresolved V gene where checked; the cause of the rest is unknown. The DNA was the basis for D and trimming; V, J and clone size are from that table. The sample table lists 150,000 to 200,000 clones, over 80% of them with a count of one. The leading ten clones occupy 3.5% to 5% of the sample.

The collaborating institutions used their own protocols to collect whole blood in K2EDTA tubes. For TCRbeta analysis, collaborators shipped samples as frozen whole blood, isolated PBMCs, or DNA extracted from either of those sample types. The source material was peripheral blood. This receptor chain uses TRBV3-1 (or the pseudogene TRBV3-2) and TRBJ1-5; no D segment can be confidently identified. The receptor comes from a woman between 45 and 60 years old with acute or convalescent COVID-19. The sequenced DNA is TGTGCCAGCAGCCAAGCCCTCAATCAGCCCCAGCATTTT. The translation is CASSQALNQPQHF.